Listed below are T cell receptor beta chains from one sample, sequenced in a study of T-cell memory formation after mild COVID-19. TCRdb recomputed calls from the 5' RACE reads with MiXCR, one row per CDR3 protein. The data hold approximately 500,000 distinct CDR3 sequences, with 20% to 30% observed a single time. The source material was PBMCs or a T cell subset sorted from them (not recorded which). These receptors came from an adult woman who had mild COVID-19 (a few samples of this study predate the infection). Cell type and time point are not known. Each CDR3 is given with its conserved first and last residue. Each record gives: V gene, clone size, D gene, J gene, CDR3 DNA, CDR3 protein. A D gene is named only where the DNA matches it firmly. The size field is filled for only some rows; it gives once, few, many or a size class.

TRBV12-3/TRBV12-4,many,NA,TRBJ2-3,TGTGCCAGCAGTTTAGGGACCTTGGGCGATACGCAGTATTTT,CASSLGTLGDTQYF
TRBV28,few,NA,TRBJ1-3,TGTGCCAGCAGTTTAAGGACGCGACGGACCTCTGGAAACACCATATATTTT,CASSLRTRRTSGNTIYF
TRBV10-3,NA,NA,TRBJ2-1,TGTGCCATCAGTGAGCACGGGAACCACAATGAGCAGTTCTTC,CAISEHGNHNEQFF
TRBV20-1,few,TRBD2,TRBJ2-5,TGCAGTGCTATCCCGGGACTAGCTCCAGAGACCCAGTACTTC,CSAIPGLAPETQYF
TRBV4-1,NA,NA,TRBJ2-3,TGCGCCAGCAGCGGGGGAATAGCTACAGATACGCAGTATTTT,CASSGGIATDTQYF
TRBV4-2,NA,NA,TRBJ2-2,TGTGCCAGCAGCCGACTCACCGGGGCCGACACCGGGGAGCTGTTTTTT,CASSRLTGADTGELFF
TRBV5-1,NA,NA,TRBJ2-3,TGCGCCAGCAGCCCCCGAGACAGGAGCACAGATACGCAGTATTTT,CASSPRDRSTDTQYF
TRBV12-3/TRBV12-4,NA,NA,TRBJ2-3,TGTGCCAGCAGTACGGGGGACACAGATACGCAGTATTTT,CASSTGDTDTQYF
TRBV9,few,NA,TRBJ1-1,TGTGCCAGCAGCATGAGGGAGAACACTGAAGCTTTCTTT,CASSMRENTEAFF
TRBV14,few,NA,TRBJ1-4,TGTGCCAGCAGCCAAGGTCGCGGTGAAAAACTGTTTTTT,CASSQGRGEKLFF
TRBV7-9,NA,TRBD2,TRBJ2-3,TGTGCCAGCAGCTTCGACCGACTAGCTAGCACAGATACGCAGTATTTT,CASSFDRLASTDTQYF
TRBV7-9,few,NA,TRBJ2-1,TGTGCCAGCAGCTTGGGCCCGGTCGCCTACAATGAGCAGTTCTTC,CASSLGPVAYNEQFF
TRBV24-1,NA,TRBD1,TRBJ2-3,TGTGCCACCAGCGGGACAGGGAGGGCAGATACGCAGTATTTT,CATSGTGRADTQYF
TRBV20-1,few,NA,TRBJ2-7,TGCAGTGCTACCGGGACAAGCTGGCCCTACGAGCAGTACTTC,CSATGTSWPYEQYF
TRBV14,NA,NA,TRBJ2-4,TGTGCCAGCAGCCAAGAGGCCCCAACAGTTCAGTACTTC,CASSQEAPTVQYF
TRBV2,NA,TRBD2,TRBJ2-3,TGTGCCAGCATTTCTTCTCGGACTAGCGGGGGGACCAGCACAGATACGCAGTATTTT,CASISSRTSGGTSTDTQYF
TRBV6-6,NA,NA,TRBJ1-4,TGTGCCAGCAGTTATTCGGGCCCTACAGGTGACGGCTCACCTAGAAGGGGAAAACTGTTTTTT,CASSYSGPTGDGSPRRGKLFF
TRBV21-1,NA,NA,TRBJ2-4,TGTGCCAGCAGCTCCCCAGGGATTGGGCTAGCCAAAAACATTCAGTACTTC,CASSSPGIGLAKNIQYF
TRBV6-2/TRBV6-3,few,TRBD2,TRBJ2-2,TGTGCCAGCAGGCCTAGCGGGAGGGCCCACACCGGGGAGCTGTTTTTT,CASRPSGRAHTGELFF
TRBV11-3,few,TRBD2,TRBJ2-3,TGTGCCAGCAGCTTCAAAGTCGGGACTAGCGGGAGCCTGATCCCTGGGGTCGCAGATACGCAGTATTTT,CASSFKVGTSGSLIPGVADTQYF
TRBV5-1,few,TRBD1,TRBJ1-2,TGCGCCAGCAGCAAGGACAGGGGGCCTGGCTACACCTTC,CASSKDRGPGYTF
TRBV7-3,few,NA,TRBJ1-1,TGTGCCAGCAGCTTAATGGCGACCGACCTCACTGAAGCTTTCTTT,CASSLMATDLTEAFF
TRBV7-8,few,TRBD1,TRBJ1-5,TGTGCCAGCAGCTTAGGGACAGGGGACAATCAGCCCCAGCATTTT,CASSLGTGDNQPQHF
TRBV5-4,few,TRBD1,TRBJ2-3,TGTGCCAGCAGCTCCTGGACAGGGGCGGATACGCAGTATTTT,CASSSWTGADTQYF
TRBV5-1,few,TRBD1,TRBJ1-2,TGCGCCAGCAGCATTGACAGGGGACGACGCGGCTACACCTTC,CASSIDRGRRGYTF
TRBV6-5,once,NA,TRBJ2-5,TGTGCCAGCAGGAAGCTTGAGACCCAGTACTTC,CASRKLETQYF
TRBV7-2,NA,TRBD2,TRBJ2-1,TGTGCCAGCAGCTTACGTCCACTAGCGGGAAACCATGAGCAGTTCTTC,CASSLRPLAGNHEQFF
TRBV20-1,NA,NA,TRBJ2-1,TGCAGTGGCCGGACGGAGTACAATGAGCAGTTCTTC,CSGRTEYNEQFF
TRBV7-6,NA,NA,TRBJ1-1,TGTGCCAGCAGGCAGGGCAGTAGGGGGACTGAAGCTTTCTTT,CASRQGSRGTEAFF
TRBV11-2,NA,NA,TRBJ1-2,TGTGCCAGCAGCTTAGATGTCAGAACTTCTAACTATGGCTACACCTTC,CASSLDVRTSNYGYTF
TRBV4-3,NA,NA,TRBJ2-1,TGCGCCAGCAGCCAAGCCGGGACCCCCCTCAATGAGCAGTTCTTC,CASSQAGTPLNEQFF
TRBV9,many,TRBD1,TRBJ2-5,TGTGCCAGCAGCGTAGACGGACAGGGGCGGGAGACCCAGTACTTC,CASSVDGQGRETQYF
TRBV20-1,few,NA,TRBJ1-2,TGCAGTGCTAGAGAAGCCGGGACACTAGGCTACACCTTC,CSAREAGTLGYTF
TRBV6-2/TRBV6-3,NA,TRBD1,TRBJ2-7,TGTGCCAGCACTGACGACACAGGGGCCTCCTCCTACGAGCAGTACTTC,CASTDDTGASSYEQYF
TRBV12-3/TRBV12-4,few,NA,TRBJ1-1,TGTGCCAGCGCCAACGGGAGGAGGGGCACTGAAGCTTTCTTT,CASANGRRGTEAFF
TRBV27,few,TRBD2,TRBJ2-1,TGTGCCAGCAGTTTAGCGGGGGGCTCCGTGTATGAGCAGTTCTTC,CASSLAGGSVYEQFF
TRBV12-3/TRBV12-4,NA,TRBD2,TRBJ2-7,TGTGCCAGCAGTTTTTCCGGGACTAGTTTGTCCGAGCAGTACTTC,CASSFSGTSLSEQYF
TRBV5-4,NA,TRBD2,TRBJ2-5,TGTGCCAGCAGTCTTATGACTAGCCGGGCCATAAATGGAGAGACCCAGTACTTC,CASSLMTSRAINGETQYF
TRBV5-1,NA,NA,TRBJ1-1,TGCGCCAGCAGCGAATGGGACCGGCGGACTGAAGCTTTCTTT,CASSEWDRRTEAFF
TRBV7-2,NA,TRBD1,TRBJ1-6,TGTGCCAGCAGCCCCCAAGGACAGGGGGCTTATAATTCACCCCTCCACTTT,CASSPQGQGAYNSPLHF
TRBV12-3/TRBV12-4,NA,NA,TRBJ2-7,TGTGCCAGCACCCTGGGGGGACCCTCCTACGAGCAGTACTTC,CASTLGGPSYEQYF
TRBV3-1,NA,TRBD2,TRBJ2-1,TGTGCCAGCAGCACGGGACTAGCGGACTTCGTGCAGTTCTTC,CASSTGLADFVQFF
TRBV7-9,few,NA,TRBJ1-4,TGTGCCAGCAGTCCCCCTCATGAAAAACTGTTTTTT,CASSPPHEKLFF
TRBV6-5,NA,NA,TRBJ1-1,TGTGCCAGCAGTTACGACGCGGTTGGGAACACTGAAGCTTTCTTT,CASSYDAVGNTEAFF
TRBV11-2,few,TRBD1,TRBJ2-7,TGTGCCAGCAGCTCTACAGGGGCAGACACCTACGAGCAGTACTTC,CASSSTGADTYEQYF
TRBV7-8,few,NA,TRBJ1-2,TGTGCCAGCAGCCCCACAGGGAAAGGCTACACCTTC,CASSPTGKGYTF
TRBV5-1,NA,NA,TRBJ2-1,TGCGCCAGCAGCTTGGGGGACTTAAGGTGGTACAATGAGCAGTTCTTC,CASSLGDLRWYNEQFF
TRBV5-1,few,TRBD1,TRBJ2-7,TGCGCCAGCATCTTTGGGACAGGGTTCTACGAGCAGTACTTC,CASIFGTGFYEQYF
TRBV5-1,NA,NA,TRBJ2-4,TGCGCCAGCAGCTTGGGCGTACCGGGCTATGCCAAAAACATTCAGTACTTC,CASSLGVPGYAKNIQYF
TRBV20-1,NA,NA,TRBJ2-3,TGCAGTGCGAAGTCGGGAATTAGCACAGATACGCAGTATTTT,CSAKSGISTDTQYF
TRBV5-6,few,NA,TRBJ1-5,TGTGCCAGCAGCTCCGGGACGGCCCGCAATCAGCCCCAGCATTTT,CASSSGTARNQPQHF
TRBV9,few,TRBD2,TRBJ2-1,TGTGCCAGCAGCGTAGCACTAGCGGGGGGCAATGAGCAGTTCTTC,CASSVALAGGNEQFF
TRBV6-5,few,NA,TRBJ2-6,TGTGCCAGCAGGCCCGGAATCTCTGGGGCCAACGTCCTGACTTTC,CASRPGISGANVLTF